Sequencing of this TCR beta chain was carried out in a study of CXCR3-negative and CXCR3-positive naive CD8 T cells. All TRB cDNA libraries came from 5' RACE performed with UMI labels. TCRdb reworked the 5' RACE reads into one entry per CDR3 protein, no DNA. The sample includes 100,000 to 150,000 distinct CDR3 sequences. Naive CD8+ T cells had a CD45RO-CCR7+CD27+CD95- phenotype. The germline V gene has CDR1 SEHNR and CDR2 FQNEAQ (reference sequence). This CDR3 has 13 residues. The study, taken as a whole, reports: Comparison of naive cells showed more hydrophobic TRB CDR3s in CXCR3-positive than in CXCR3-negative naive cells. Similarly elevated diversity marked both naive subsets, with memory CD8+ cells showing far lower diversity.

As to this clonotype: The antigen remains undetermined.

Input material: naive CXCR3- CD8+ T cells from blood. Documented subset: CD45RO-CCR7+CD27+CD95- naive CD8+ T cells lacking CXCR3 (TNR3-). This rearrangement joins TRBV7-9 to TRBJ2-7. The clonotype was recovered from a human donor in good health. Some clones in this sample may be carry-over from other donors' samples. CDR3 residues: CASSGRSNYEQYF.